This entry lists 30 T cell receptor beta chains sequenced from one sample in a study of CXCR3-negative and CXCR3-positive naive CD8 T cells. The libraries of TRB cDNA were constructed through 5' RACE using UMI labels. TCRdb reprocessed the 5' RACE reads and stores each CDR3 protein as one record, lacking DNA. This table holds 70,000 to 95,000 distinct CDR3 sequences. The sample was naive CXCR3- CD8+ T cells from blood. Regarding subset: CD45RO-CCR7+CD27+CD95- naive CD8+ T cells lacking CXCR3 (TNR3-). The receptors derive from a human donor in good health. Some clones in this sample may be carry-over from other donors' samples.

The chain couples TRBV15 to TRBJ2-7; TCRdb selects TRBD1, and the lack of DNA leaves this call unchecked. The CDR3 runs 13 residues. Germline CDR1 is LNHNV and CDR2 is YYDKDF (reference sequence). The CDR3 sequence: CATSWGRGTEQYF.

This chain uses TRBV4-3 with TRBJ2-2; TCRdb gives TRBD1 as the D gene, but with no DNA this cannot be confirmed. The CDR3 runs to 16 residues. Germline V gene data show CDR1 as LGHNA and CDR2 as YSLEER. The CDR3 region is CASSQEGGINTGELFF.

This chain uses TRBV28 with TRBJ1-6; TCRdb picks TRBD1, but there is no DNA to check that call. The CDR3 spans 15 residues. Germline CDR1 and CDR2: MDHEN and SYDVKM. CDR3: CASSLSGTGNSPLHF.

The chain employs TRBV14 and TRBJ2-1; TCRdb's D gene call, TRBD2, goes unchecked for lack of DNA. This CDR3 spans 15 amino acids. Per germline, CDR1 SGHDN and CDR2 FVKESK. The CDR3 region is CASSQEGEGPFEQFF.

The chain recombines TRBV12-3 or TRBV12-4 with TRBJ2-1; checking the TCRdb D call of TRBD1 is not possible without DNA. The CDR3 has 14 amino acids. The CDR3 is CASTPPGSLNEQFF.

The rearrangement uses TRBV6-5 and TRBJ2-7; the TCRdb call, TRBD2, lacks DNA for checking. Germline V gene data show CDR1 as MNHEY and CDR2 as SVGAGI. This CDR3 is built from 15 residues. The CDR3 sequence: CASRPGEGESYEQYF.

The chain links TRBV20-1 to TRBJ2-7. The germline CDR1 and CDR2 sequences are DFQATT and SNEGSKA (reference sequence). The CDR3 runs to 14 residues. CDR3 in amino acids: CSARVRDGPYEQYF.

The chain recombines TRBV6-5 with TRBJ2-3; TCRdb names TRBD1, which stays unverified in the absence of DNA. Germline V lookup: CDR1 MNHEY, CDR2 SVGAGI. The CDR3 has 13 residues. This chain's CDR3 is CASSPKPGDTQYF.

The chain couples TRBV5-1 to TRBJ2-5; TCRdb picks TRBD2, but there is no DNA to check that call. The CDR3 has 17 residues. Germline V lookup: CDR1 SGHRS, CDR2 YFSETQ. The chain's CDR3 is CASSLELAGWAQETQYF.

The rearrangement links TRBV5-5 to TRBJ2-7; the TCRdb call, TRBD2, lacks DNA for checking. This CDR3 spans 13 amino acids. Germline V gives CDR1 SGHKS, CDR2 YYEKEE (reference sequence). CDR3 sequence reads: CASSSYGEDEQYF.

This clonotype is deemed medium-sized (0.01 to 0.1%) by its frequency. This CDR3 reads CSVITGTDTYEQYF. V usage is TRBV29-1 and J usage is TRBJ2-7; absent DNA, TCRdb's TRBD1 call cannot be checked. Germline V gene sequence: CDR1 SQVTM, CDR2 ANQGSEA. The CDR3 contains 14 residues.

This chain uses TRBV7-8 with TRBJ2-3; the D call of TRBD2 rests on TCRdb alone, since no DNA is present to check it. CDR3 size: 15 residues. CDR1 SGHVS and CDR2 FQNEAQ come from the germline V gene. The CDR3 loop reads CASSLTAGDTDTQYF.

The rearrangement uses TRBV11-3 and TRBJ2-1. The germline V gene encodes CDR1 SGHNT and CDR2 YENEEA. This CDR3 comprises 11 residues. Here the CDR3 reads CASSAQNEQFF.

V usage is TRBV7-9 and J usage is TRBJ2-5. CDR3 length: 11 amino acids. CDR1 is SEHNR and CDR2 is FQNEAQ in the germline V gene (reference sequence). CDR3 sequence reads: CASSVEETQYF. Together with reference TRBV7-9 and TRBJ2-5, the CDR3 gives the full variable domain: DTGVSQNPRHKITKRGQNVTFRCDPISEHNRLYWYRQTLGQGPEFLTYFQNEAQLEKSRLLSDRFSAERPKGSFSTLEIQRTEQGDSAMYLCASSVEETQYFGPGTRLLVL.

The chain uses TRBV5-1 and TRBJ1-1. CDR3 length: 11 residues. Germline V gives CDR1 SGHRS, CDR2 YFSETQ. CDR3 sequence reads: CASKGGTEAFF.

J is TRBJ2-7 and V is TRBV29-1; TCRdb outputs TRBD2, but without DNA this stays unchecked. Germline loops: CDR1 SQVTM, CDR2 ANQGSEA. There are 14 residues in the CDR3. The CDR3 here is CSVVAGLVGDEQYF.

The V call is TRBV6-1, the J call TRBJ2-3; absent DNA, TCRdb's TRBD2 call cannot be checked. Germline V gives CDR1 MNHNS, CDR2 SASEGT. The CDR3 extends over 16 amino acids. Here the CDR3 reads CASRTLAGSSTDTQYF.

This sequence joins TRBV7-9 and TRBJ2-1; TCRdb proposes TRBD1, but this gene call is untestable without DNA. This CDR3 is 17 amino acids long. The germline CDR1 and CDR2 sequences are SEHNR and FQNEAQ (reference sequence). The CDR3 loop reads CASSLGGGLSSYNEQFF.

This sequence joins TRBV6-5 and TRBJ1-6; TCRdb selects TRBD1, and the lack of DNA leaves this call unchecked. This CDR3 spans 16 amino acids. CDR1 and CDR2 (germline): MNHEY, SVGAGI. The CDR3 spells CASSYSPRGYNSPLHF.

V usage is TRBV9 and J usage is TRBJ1-6. The CDR3 length is 14 residues. Germline CDR1 and CDR2: SGDLS and YYNGEE. CDR3 sequence: CASSVVSSDSPLHF.

The chain combines TRBV6-1 with TRBJ2-3. The V gene's germline CDR1 is MNHNS and CDR2 SASEGT. The CDR3 runs to 12 residues. The chain's CDR3 is CASTRLPDTQYF.

The J gene is TRBJ1-5, the V gene TRBV10-3; with no DNA, the TCRdb D assignment of TRBD1 cannot be verified. The V gene's germline CDR1 is ENHRY and CDR2 SYGVKD. This CDR3 is built from 15 residues. Here the CDR3 reads CAISERTVPNQPQHF.

The chain recombines TRBV6-6 with TRBJ2-5; TCRdb lists TRBD1, though no DNA is available to test this call. CDR1 and CDR2 from the germline V gene are MNHNY and SVGAGI (reference sequence). This CDR3 has 13 amino acids. The CDR3 reads CASSRRGSETQYF.

The chain employs TRBV7-9 and TRBJ2-7; TCRdb selects TRBD1, and the lack of DNA leaves this call unchecked. From germline, CDR1 is SEHNR and CDR2 FQNEAQ (reference sequence). The CDR3 runs to 13 residues. This CDR3 reads CASSFPGQREQYF. The complete variable domain, with remaining parts taken from reference TRBV7-9 and TRBJ2-7, reads DTGVSQNPRHKITKRGQNVTFRCDPISEHNRLYWYRQTLGQGPEFLTYFQNEAQLEKSRLLSDRFSAERPKGSFSTLEIQRTEQGDSAMYLCASSFPGQREQYFGPGTRLTVT.

The V gene is TRBV20-1, the J gene TRBJ2-7. This CDR3 contains 14 residues. Per germline, CDR1 DFQATT and CDR2 SNEGSKA (reference sequence). The CDR3 loop is CSLWGGGSSYEQYF.

The chain recombines TRBV4-2 with TRBJ2-5. The CDR3 consists of 15 residues. Germline V gene data show CDR1 as LGHNA and CDR2 as YNFKEQ. CDR3 residues: CASSQDDGSQETQYF.

The chain has TRBV7-7 and TRBJ1-5; TCRdb designates TRBD1, a call that cannot be tested without DNA. The CDR3 length is 15 residues. Germline CDR1 is SSHAT and CDR2 is FNYEAQ (reference sequence). CDR3 residues: CASSYMRGKGQPQHF.

This chain joins TRBV29-1 and TRBJ1-2; the D call of TRBD1 rests on TCRdb alone, since no DNA is present to check it. The CDR3 runs to 13 residues. CDR1 is SQVTM, CDR2 ANQGSEA, per germline. The CDR3 here is CSVDLDRGDGYTF.

The chain carries TRBV5-6 and TRBJ1-1; TCRdb's D call of TRBD1 is untestable without DNA. Germline V CDR1 and CDR2: SGHDT, YYEEEE. The CDR3 spans 13 residues. This CDR3 reads CASSLGSGAEAFF.

This sequence joins TRBV27 and TRBJ1-1. The CDR3 is 13 amino acids. Per the germline V gene, CDR1 is MNHEY and CDR2 is SMNVEV (reference sequence). This chain's CDR3 is CASSPTPNTEAFF.